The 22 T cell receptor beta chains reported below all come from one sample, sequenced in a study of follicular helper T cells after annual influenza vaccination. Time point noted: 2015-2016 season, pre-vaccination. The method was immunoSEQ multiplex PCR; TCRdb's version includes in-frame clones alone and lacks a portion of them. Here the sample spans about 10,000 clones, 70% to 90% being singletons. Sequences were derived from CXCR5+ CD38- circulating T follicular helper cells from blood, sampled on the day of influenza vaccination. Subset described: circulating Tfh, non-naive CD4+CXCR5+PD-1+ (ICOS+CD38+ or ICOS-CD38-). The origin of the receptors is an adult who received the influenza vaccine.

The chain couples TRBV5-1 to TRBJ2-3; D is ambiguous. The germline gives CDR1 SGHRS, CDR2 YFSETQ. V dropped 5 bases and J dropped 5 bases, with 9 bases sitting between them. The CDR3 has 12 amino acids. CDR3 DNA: TGCGCCAGCAGTCTAGACATAGATACGCAGTATTTT. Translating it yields CASSLDIDTQYF.

As DNA, the CDR3 is TGTGCCAGCAGCCTCAGGTCAGATACGCAGTATTTT. As protein: CASSLRSDTQYF. V is TRBV14 and J is TRBJ2-3; no firm D call. Trimming shortened V by 4 bases and J by 4 bases, and 6 bases separated the two germline ends. The CDR3 length is 12 residues. Germline V CDR1 and CDR2: SGHDN, FVKESK.

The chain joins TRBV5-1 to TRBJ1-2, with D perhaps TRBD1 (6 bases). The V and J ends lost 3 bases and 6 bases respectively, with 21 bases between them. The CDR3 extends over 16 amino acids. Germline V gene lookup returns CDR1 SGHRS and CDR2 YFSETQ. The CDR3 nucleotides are TGCGCCAGCAGCTCTGAGGCAGGGGATGGTCTAGATGGCTACACCTTC. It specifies CASSSEAGDGLDGYTF. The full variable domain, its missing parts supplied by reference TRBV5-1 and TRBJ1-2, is KAGVTQTPRYLIKTRGQQVTLSCSPISGHRSVSWYQQTPGQGLQFLFEYFSETQRNKGNFPGRFSGRQFSNSRSEMNVSTLELGDSALYLCASSSEAGDGLDGYTFGSGTRLTVV.

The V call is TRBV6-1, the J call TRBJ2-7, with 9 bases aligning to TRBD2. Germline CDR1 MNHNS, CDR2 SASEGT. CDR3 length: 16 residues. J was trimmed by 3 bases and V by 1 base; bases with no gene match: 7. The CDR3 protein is CASSEDPEAGGYEQYF. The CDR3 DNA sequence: TGTGCCAGCAGTGAAGACCCCGAAGCGGGGGGCTACGAGCAGTACTTC.

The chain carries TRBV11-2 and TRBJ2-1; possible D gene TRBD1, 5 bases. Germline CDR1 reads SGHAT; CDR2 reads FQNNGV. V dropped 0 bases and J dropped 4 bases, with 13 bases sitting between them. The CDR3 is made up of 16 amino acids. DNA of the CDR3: TGTGCCAGCAGCTTAGATCAGGGCTTTGGATACAATGAGCAGTTCTTC. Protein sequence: CASSLDQGFGYNEQFF.

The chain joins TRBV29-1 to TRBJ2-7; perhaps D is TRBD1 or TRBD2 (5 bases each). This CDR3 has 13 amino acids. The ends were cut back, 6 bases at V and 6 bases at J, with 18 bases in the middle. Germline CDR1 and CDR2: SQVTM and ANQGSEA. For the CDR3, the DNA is TGCAGCGTCGTGGGGGTATTTGGAACCGAGCAGTACTTC. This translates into CSVVGVFGTEQYF.

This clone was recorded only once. CDR3 coding DNA: TGCGCCAGCAGCTTGATGGGCGGAGGGGAAGATGGCTACACCTTC. It yields the protein CASSLMGGGEDGYTF. The chain joins TRBV5-1 to TRBJ1-2; the D gene is possibly TRBD1 (5 bases). Germline V gene lookup returns CDR1 SGHRS and CDR2 YFSETQ. The CDR3 has 15 amino acids. V was cut by 1 base and J by 6 bases, with 16 bases left in between.

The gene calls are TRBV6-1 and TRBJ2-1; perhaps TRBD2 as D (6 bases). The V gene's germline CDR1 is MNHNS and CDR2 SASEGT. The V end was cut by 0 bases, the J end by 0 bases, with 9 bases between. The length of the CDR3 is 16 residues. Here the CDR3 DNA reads TGTGCCAGCAGTGAAGCCTTCGGGAGCTCCTACAATGAGCAGTTCTTC. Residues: CASSEAFGSSYNEQFF.

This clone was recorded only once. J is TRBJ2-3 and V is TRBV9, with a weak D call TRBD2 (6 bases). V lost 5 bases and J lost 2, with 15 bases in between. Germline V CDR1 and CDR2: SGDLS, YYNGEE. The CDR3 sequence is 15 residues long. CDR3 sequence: CASSSRRTTTDTQYF. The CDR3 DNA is TGTGCCAGCAGTTCGAGGAGGACTACCACAGATACGCAGTATTTT. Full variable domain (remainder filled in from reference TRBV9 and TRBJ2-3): DSGVTQTPKHLITATGQRVTLRCSPRSGDLSVYWYQQSLDQGLQFLIQYYNGEERAKGNILERFSAQQFPDLHSELNLSSLELGDSALYFCASSSRRTTTDTQYFGPGTRLTVL.

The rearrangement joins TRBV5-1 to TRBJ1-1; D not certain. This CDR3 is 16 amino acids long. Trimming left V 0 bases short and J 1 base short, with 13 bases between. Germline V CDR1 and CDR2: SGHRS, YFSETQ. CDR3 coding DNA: TGCGCCAGCAGCTTGGAAATTCAAGCCGGGAACACTGAAGCTTTCTTT. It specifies CASSLEIQAGNTEAFF.

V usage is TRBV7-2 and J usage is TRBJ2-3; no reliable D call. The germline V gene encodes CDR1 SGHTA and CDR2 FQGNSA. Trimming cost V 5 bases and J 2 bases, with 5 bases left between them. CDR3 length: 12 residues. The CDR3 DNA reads TGTGCCAGCAGCCAAGACACAGATACGCAGTATTTT. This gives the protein CASSQDTDTQYF. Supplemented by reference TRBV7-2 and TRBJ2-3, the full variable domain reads GAGVSQSPSNKVTEKGKDVELRCDPISGHTALYWYRQSLGQGLEFLIYFQGNSAPDKSGLPSDRFSAERTGGSVSTLTIQRTQQEDSAVYLCASSQDTDTQYFGPGTRLTVL.

DNA for the CDR3: TGCGCCAGCAGCCTCAGAACACTCGAGAATGAAGCTTTCTTT. Protein sequence: CASSLRTLENEAFF. The gene calls are TRBV4-1 and TRBJ1-1; D is uncertain. Trimming took off 4 bases at V and 7 bases at J, with 16 bases between the two ends. CDR1 and CDR2 from the germline V gene are MGHRA and YSYEKL. The CDR3 spans 14 residues.

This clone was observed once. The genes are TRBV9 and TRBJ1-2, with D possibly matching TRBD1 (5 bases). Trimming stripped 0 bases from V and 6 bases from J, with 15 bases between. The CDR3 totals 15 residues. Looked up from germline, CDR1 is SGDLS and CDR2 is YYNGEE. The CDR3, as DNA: TGTGCCAGCAGCGTAGCTTACGCACTGGGGGATGGCTACACCTTC. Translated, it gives CASSVAYALGDGYTF.

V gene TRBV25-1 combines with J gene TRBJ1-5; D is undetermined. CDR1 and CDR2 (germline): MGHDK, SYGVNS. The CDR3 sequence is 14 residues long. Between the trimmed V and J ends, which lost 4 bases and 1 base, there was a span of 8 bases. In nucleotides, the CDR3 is TGTGCCAGCAGTGTTTTATTGAGCAATCAGCCCCAGCATTTT. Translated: CASSVLLSNQPQHF. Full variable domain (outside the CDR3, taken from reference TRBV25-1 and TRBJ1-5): EADIYQTPRYLVIGTGKKITLECSQTMGHDKMYWYQQDPGMELHLIHYSYGVNSTEKGDLSSESTVSRIRTEHFPLTLESARPSHTSQYLCASSVLLSNQPQHFGDGTRLSIL.

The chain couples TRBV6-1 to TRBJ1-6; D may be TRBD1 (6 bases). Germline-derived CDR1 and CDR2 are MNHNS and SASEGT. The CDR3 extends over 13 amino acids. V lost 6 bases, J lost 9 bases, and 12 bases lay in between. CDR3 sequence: CASSTGSSSPLHF. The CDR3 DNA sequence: TGTGCCAGCAGCACAGGGTCGAGTTCACCCCTCCACTTT.

In DNA form, the CDR3 reads TGTGCCAGCAGCTTAGAAGGGCGAAATTCACCCCTCCACTTT. It is translated as CASSLEGRNSPLHF. V is TRBV7-9 and J is TRBJ1-6; D gene uncertain. Germline CDR1 SEHNR, CDR2 FQNEAQ (reference sequence). The CDR3 sequence is 14 residues long. V gave up 1 base and J gave up 7 bases, with 8 bases separating them.

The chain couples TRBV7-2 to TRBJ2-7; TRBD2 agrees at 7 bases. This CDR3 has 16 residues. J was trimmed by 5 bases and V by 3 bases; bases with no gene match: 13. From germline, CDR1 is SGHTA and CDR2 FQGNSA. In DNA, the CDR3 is TGTGCCAGCAGCTTGGTTCTTGTGGGGGGGATCCACGAGCAGTACTTC. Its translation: CASSLVLVGGIHEQYF.

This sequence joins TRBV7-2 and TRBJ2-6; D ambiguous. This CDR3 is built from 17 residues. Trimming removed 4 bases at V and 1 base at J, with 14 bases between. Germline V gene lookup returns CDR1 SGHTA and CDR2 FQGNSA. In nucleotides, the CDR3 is TGTGCCAGCAGCTGGGCCGGTAGCACATCTGGGGCCAACGTCCTGACTTTC. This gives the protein CASSWAGSTSGANVLTF.

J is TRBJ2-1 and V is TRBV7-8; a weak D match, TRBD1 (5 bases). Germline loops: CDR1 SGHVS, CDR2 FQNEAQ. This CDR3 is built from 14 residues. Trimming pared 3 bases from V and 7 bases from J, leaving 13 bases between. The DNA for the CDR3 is TGTGCCAGCAGCTTCAGGGAAGGTAGAAATGAGCAGTTCTTC. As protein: CASSFREGRNEQFF.

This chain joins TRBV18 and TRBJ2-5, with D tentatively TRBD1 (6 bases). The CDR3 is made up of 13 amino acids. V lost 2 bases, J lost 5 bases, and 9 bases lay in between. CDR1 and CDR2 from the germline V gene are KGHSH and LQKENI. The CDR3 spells CASSPGGRETQYF. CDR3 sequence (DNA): TGTGCCAGCTCACCAGGGGGCAGGGAGACCCAGTACTTC.

Here the CDR3 DNA reads TGCGCCAGCAGCTTGGAGCTATCCGGGACAGGGGTTGATGAGCAGTTCTTC. Its protein product is CASSLELSGTGVDEQFF. The rearrangement uses TRBV5-1 and TRBJ2-1; TRBD1 matches 10 bases. Germline V gene lookup returns CDR1 SGHRS and CDR2 YFSETQ. CDR3 length equals 17 residues. V lost 0 bases and J lost 8; bases outside the gene matches: 11.

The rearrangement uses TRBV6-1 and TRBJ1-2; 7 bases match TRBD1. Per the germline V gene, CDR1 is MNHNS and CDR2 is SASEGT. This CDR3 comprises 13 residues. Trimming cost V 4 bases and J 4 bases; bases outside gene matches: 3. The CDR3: CASSADRAYGYTF. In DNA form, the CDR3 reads TGTGCCAGCAGTGCTGACAGGGCCTATGGCTACACCTTC.